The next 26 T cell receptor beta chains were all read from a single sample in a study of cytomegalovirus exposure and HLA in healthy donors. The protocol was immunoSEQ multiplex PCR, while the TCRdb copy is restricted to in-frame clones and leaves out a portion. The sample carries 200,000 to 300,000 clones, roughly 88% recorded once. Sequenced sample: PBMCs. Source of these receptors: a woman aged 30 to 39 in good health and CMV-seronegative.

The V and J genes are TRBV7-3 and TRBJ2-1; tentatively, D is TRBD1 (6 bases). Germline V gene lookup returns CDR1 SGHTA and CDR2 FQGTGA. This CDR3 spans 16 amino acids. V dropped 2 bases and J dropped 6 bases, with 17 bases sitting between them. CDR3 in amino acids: CASSLGGGSDPNEQFF. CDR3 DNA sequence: TGTGCCAGCAGCTTAGGGGGCGGTAGTGACCCCAATGAGCAGTTCTTC.

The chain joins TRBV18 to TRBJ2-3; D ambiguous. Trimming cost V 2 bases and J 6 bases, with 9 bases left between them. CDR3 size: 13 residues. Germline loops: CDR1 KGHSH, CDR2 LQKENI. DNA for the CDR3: TGTGCCAGCTCACCAGGAATTAGGGATACGCAGTATTTT. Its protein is CASSPGIRDTQYF.

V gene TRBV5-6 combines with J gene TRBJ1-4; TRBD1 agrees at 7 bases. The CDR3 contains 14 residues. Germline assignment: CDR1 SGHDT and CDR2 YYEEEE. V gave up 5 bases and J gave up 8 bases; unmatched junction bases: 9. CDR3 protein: CASSQDRVGEKLFF. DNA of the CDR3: TGTGCCAGCAGTCAAGACAGGGTAGGGGAAAAACTGTTTTTT.

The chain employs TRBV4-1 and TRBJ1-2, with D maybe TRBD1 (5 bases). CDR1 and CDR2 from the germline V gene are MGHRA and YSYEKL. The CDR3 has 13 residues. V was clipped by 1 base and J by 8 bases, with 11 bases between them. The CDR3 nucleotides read TGCGCCAGCAGCCAAGTAGGGGATGAGGGCTACACCTTC. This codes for CASSQVGDEGYTF.

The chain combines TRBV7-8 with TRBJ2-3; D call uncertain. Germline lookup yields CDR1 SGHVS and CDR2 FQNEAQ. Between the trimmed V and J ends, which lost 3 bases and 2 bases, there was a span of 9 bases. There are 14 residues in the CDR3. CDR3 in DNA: TGTGCCAGCAGCTTCCTGGCGGCCACAGATACGCAGTATTTT. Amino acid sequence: CASSFLAATDTQYF.

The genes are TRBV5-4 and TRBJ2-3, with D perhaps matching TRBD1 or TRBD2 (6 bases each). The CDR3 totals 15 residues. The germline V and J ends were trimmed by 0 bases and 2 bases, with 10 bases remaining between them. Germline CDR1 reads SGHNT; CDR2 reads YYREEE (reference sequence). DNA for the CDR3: TGTGCCAGCAGCTTGGGTCCGGGGGCCACAGATACGCAGTATTTT. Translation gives CASSLGPGATDTQYF.

The CDR3: CASRRRATGELFF. The CDR3 region has the DNA TGTGCCAGCAGAAGGCGGGCCACCGGGGAGCTGTTTTTT. The chain links TRBV27 to TRBJ2-2, with a possible D match to TRBD2 (5 bases). The V and J ends lost 6 bases and 4 bases respectively, with 9 bases between them. Germline V gives CDR1 MNHEY, CDR2 SMNVEV (reference sequence). The CDR3 loop spans 13 amino acids.

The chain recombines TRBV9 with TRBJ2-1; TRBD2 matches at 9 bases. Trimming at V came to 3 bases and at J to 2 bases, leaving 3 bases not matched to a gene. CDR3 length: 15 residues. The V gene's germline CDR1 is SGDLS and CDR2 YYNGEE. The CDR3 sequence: CASSATSGPYNEQFF. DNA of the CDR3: TGTGCCAGCAGCGCAACTAGCGGGCCCTACAATGAGCAGTTCTTC.

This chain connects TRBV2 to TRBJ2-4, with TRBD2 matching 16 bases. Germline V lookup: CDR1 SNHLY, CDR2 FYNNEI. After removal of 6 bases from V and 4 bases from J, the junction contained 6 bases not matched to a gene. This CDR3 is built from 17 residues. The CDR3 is CASRKGLAGGPKNIQYF. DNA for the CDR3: TGTGCCAGCAGGAAGGGACTAGCGGGAGGGCCAAAAAACATTCAGTACTTC.

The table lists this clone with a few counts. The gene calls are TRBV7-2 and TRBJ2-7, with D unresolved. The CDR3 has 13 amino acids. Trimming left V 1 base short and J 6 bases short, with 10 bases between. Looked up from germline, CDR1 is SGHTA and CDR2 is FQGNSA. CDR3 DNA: TGTGCCAGCAGCTTAGAAAGGGTGTCCGAGCAGTACTTC. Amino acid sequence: CASSLERVSEQYF.

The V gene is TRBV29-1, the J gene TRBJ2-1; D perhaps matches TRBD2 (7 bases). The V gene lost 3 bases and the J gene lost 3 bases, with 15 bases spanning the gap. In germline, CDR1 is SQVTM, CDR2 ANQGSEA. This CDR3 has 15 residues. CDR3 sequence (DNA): TGCAGCGTTGATCCGGGCGGGGGCTTCTACAATGAGCAGTTCTTC. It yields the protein CSVDPGGGFYNEQFF.

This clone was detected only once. CDR3: CASSQTSGSRETQYF. CDR3 DNA: TGTGCCAGCAGCCAAACTAGCGGGAGTCGAGAGACCCAGTACTTC. The gene calls are TRBV5-6 and TRBJ2-5; 11 bases map to TRBD2. V was pared by 4 bases and J by 4 bases, with 6 bases of the junction left unmatched. CDR3 length: 15 amino acids. Germline assignment: CDR1 SGHDT and CDR2 YYEEEE.

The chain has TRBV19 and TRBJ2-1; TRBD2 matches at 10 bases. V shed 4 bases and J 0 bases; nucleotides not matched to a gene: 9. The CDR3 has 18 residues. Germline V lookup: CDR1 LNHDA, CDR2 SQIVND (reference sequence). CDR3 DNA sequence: TGTGCCAGTAGTAGTCCAGCGACTAGCGGGCACTCCTACAATGAGCAGTTCTTC. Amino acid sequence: CASSSPATSGHSYNEQFF.

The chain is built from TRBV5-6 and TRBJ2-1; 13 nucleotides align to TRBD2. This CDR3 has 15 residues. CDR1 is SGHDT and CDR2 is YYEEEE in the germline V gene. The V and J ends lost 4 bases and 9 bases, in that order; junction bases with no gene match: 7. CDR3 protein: CASSIGLAGEVEQFF. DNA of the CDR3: TGTGCCAGCAGCATCGGACTAGCGGGAGAGGTTGAGCAGTTCTTC.

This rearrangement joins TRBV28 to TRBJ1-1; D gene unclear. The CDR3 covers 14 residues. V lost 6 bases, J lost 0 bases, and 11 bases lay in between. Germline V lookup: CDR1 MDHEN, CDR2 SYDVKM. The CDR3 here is CASSHGLMNTEAFF. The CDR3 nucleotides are TGTGCCAGCAGCCACGGACTTATGAACACTGAAGCTTTCTTT. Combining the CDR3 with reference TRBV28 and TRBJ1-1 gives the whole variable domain DVKVTQSSRYLVKRTGEKVFLECVQDMDHENMFWYRQDPGLGLRLIYFSYDVKMKEKGDIPEGYSVSREKKERFSLILESASTNQTSMYLCASSHGLMNTEAFFGQGTRLTVV.

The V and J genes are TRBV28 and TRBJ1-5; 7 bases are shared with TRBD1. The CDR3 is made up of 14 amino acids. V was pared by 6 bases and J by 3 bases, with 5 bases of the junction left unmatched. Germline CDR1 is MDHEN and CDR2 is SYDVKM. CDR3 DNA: TGTGCCAGCAGCCATACAGGGGACAATCAGCCCCAGCATTTT. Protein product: CASSHTGDNQPQHF. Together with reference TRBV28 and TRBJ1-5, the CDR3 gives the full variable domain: DVKVTQSSRYLVKRTGEKVFLECVQDMDHENMFWYRQDPGLGLRLIYFSYDVKMKEKGDIPEGYSVSREKKERFSLILESASTNQTSMYLCASSHTGDNQPQHFGDGTRLSIL.

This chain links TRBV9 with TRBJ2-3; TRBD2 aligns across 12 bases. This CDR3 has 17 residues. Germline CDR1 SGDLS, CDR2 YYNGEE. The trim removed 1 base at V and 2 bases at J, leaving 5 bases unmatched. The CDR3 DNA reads TGTGCCAGCAGCGTATCTGGACTAGCGGGGTACACAGATACGCAGTATTTT. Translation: CASSVSGLAGYTDTQYF.

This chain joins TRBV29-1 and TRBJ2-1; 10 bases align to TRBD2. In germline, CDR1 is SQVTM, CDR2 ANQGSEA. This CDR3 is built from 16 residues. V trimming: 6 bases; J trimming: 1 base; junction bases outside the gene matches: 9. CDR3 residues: CSVDKPSGGSYNEQFF. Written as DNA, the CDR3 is TGCAGCGTCGATAAACCTAGCGGGGGTTCCTACAATGAGCAGTTCTTC.

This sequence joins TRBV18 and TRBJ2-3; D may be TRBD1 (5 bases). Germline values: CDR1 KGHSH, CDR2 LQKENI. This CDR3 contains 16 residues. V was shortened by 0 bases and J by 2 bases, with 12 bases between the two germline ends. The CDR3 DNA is TGTGCCAGCTCACCACCGACAGCCATCCACACAGATACGCAGTATTTT. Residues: CASSPPTAIHTDTQYF.

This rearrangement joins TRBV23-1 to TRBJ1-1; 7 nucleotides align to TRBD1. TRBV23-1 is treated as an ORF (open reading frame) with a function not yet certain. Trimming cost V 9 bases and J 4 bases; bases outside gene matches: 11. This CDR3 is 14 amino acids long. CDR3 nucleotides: TGCGCCAGGTGGACGTTGGGACAGCCCACTGAAGCTTTCTTT. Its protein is CARWTLGQPTEAFF.

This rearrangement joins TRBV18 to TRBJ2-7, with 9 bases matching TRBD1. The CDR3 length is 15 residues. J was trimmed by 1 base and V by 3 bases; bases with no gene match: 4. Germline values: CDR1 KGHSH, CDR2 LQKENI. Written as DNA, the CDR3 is TGTGCCAGCTCACCTACAGGGGGCCCTTCCTACGAGCAGTACTTC. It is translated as CASSPTGGPSYEQYF.

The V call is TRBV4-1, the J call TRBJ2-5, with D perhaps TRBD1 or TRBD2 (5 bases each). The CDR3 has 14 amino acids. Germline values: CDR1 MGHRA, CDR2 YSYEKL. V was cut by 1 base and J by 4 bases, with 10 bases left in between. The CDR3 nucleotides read TGCGCCAGCAGCCAAGGATCGGGGCGAGAGACCCAGTACTTC. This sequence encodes CASSQGSGRETQYF.

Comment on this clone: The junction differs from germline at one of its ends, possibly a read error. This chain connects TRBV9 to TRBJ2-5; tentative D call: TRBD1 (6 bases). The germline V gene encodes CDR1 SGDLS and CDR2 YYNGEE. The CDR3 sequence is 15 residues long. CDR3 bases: TGTGCCAGCAGCGTTGTGGACAGTACACAAGGGACCCAGTACTTC. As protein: CASSVVDSTQGTQYF.

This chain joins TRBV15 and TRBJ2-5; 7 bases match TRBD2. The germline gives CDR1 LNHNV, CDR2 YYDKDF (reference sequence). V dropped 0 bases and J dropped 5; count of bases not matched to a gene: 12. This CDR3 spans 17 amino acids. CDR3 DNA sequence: TGTGCCACCAGCAGAGATATGTTGGCGGGAGTGAGGGAGACCCAGTACTTC. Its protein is CATSRDMLAGVRETQYF.

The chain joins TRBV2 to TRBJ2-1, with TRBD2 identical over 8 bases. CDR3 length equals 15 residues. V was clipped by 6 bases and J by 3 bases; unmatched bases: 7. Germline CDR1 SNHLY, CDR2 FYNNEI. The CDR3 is CASRPGAGDYNEQFF. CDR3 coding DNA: TGTGCCAGCAGGCCCGGAGCGGGAGACTACAATGAGCAGTTCTTC.

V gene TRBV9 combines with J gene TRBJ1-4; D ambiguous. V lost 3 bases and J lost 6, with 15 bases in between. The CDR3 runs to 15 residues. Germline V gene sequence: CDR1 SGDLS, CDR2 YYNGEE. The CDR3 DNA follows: TGTGCCAGCAGCGCGAGATGGGGAGCGGATGAAAAACTGTTTTTT. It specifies CASSARWGADEKLFF.